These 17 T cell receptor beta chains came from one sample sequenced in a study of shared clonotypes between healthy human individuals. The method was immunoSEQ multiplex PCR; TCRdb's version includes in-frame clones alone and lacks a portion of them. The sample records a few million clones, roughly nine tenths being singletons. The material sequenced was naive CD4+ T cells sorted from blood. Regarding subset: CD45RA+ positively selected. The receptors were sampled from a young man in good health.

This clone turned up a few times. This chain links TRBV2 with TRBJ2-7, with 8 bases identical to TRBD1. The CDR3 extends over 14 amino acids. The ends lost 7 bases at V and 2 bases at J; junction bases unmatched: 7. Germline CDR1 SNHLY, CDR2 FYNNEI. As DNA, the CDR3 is TGTGCCAGCAACGTCGACAGGGGAACCTACGAGCAGTACTTC. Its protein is CASNVDRGTYEQYF.

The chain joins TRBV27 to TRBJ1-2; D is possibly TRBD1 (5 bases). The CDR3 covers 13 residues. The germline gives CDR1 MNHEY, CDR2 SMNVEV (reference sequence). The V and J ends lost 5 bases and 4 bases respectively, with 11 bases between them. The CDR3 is CASSQGRIYGYTF. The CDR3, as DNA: TGTGCCAGCAGTCAGGGACGGATCTATGGCTACACCTTC.

Here the CDR3 DNA reads TGTGCCAGCAGCTTAGTAGCGGGAGAGTACGAGCAGTACTTC. The encoded protein is CASSLVAGEYEQYF. This chain links TRBV7-2 with TRBJ2-7; TRBD2 aligns across 9 bases. J was trimmed by 4 bases and V by 1 base; bases with no gene match: 2. Germline V lookup: CDR1 SGHTA, CDR2 FQGNSA. The CDR3 spans 14 residues.

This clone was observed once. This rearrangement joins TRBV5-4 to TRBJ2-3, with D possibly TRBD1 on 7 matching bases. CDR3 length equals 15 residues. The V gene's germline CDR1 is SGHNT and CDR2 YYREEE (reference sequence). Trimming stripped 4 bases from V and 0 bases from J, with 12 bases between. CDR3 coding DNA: TGTGCCAGCAGCCCTCAGGGGGGAAGCACAGATACGCAGTATTTT. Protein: CASSPQGGSTDTQYF.

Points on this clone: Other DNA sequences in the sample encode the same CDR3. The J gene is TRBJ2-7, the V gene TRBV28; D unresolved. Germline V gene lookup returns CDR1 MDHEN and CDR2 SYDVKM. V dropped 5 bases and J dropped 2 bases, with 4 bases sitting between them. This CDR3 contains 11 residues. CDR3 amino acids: CASSRPYEQYF. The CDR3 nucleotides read TGTGCCAGCAGTCGCCCCTACGAGCAGTACTTC.

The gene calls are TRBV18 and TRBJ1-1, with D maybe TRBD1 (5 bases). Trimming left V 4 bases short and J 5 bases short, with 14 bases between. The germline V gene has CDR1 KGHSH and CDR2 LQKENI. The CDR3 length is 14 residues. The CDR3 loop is CASSLGAMRTEAFF. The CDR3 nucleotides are TGTGCCAGCTCACTAGGGGCGATGAGGACTGAAGCTTTCTTT. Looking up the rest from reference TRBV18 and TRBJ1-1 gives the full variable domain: NAGVMQNPRHLVRRRGQEARLRCSPMKGHSHVYWYRQLPEEGLKFMVYLQKENIIDESGMPKERFSAEFPKEGPSILRIQQVVRGDSAAYFCASSLGAMRTEAFFGQGTRLTVV.

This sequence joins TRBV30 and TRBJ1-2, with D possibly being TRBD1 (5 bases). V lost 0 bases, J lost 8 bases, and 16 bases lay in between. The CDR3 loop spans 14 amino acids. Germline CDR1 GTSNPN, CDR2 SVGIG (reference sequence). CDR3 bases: TGTGCCTGGAGTGTCAGAACGCCGGGACGAGGCTACACCTTC. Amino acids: CAWSVRTPGRGYTF.

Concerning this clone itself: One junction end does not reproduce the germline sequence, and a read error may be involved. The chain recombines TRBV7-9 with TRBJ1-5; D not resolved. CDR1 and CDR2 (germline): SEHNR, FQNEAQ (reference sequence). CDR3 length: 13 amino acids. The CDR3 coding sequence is TGTGCTAGCAGCTTTGACTCCGGGTGGCCCCAGCATTTT. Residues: CASSFDSGWPQHF.

CDR3 nucleotides: TGTGCCAGCAGCTATAGCGGGAGTAGGGAGACCCAGTACTTC. Its protein is CASSYSGSRETQYF. This sequence joins TRBV7-9 and TRBJ2-5; 9 nucleotides agree with TRBD2. The CDR3 is 14 amino acids. Germline V gene lookup returns CDR1 SEHNR and CDR2 FQNEAQ (reference sequence). The V and J ends lost 4 bases and 5 bases, in that order; junction bases with no gene match: 5.

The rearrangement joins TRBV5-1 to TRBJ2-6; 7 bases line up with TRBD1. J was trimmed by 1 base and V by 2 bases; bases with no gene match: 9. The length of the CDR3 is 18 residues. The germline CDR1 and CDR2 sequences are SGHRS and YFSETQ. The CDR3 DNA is TGCGCCAGCAGCTTAGGGCAGGGGGAGTTGTCTGGGGCCAACGTCCTGACTTTC. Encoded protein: CASSLGQGELSGANVLTF.

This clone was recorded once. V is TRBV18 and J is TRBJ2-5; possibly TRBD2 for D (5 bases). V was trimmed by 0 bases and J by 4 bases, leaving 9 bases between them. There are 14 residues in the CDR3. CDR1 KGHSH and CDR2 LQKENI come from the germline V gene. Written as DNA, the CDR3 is TGTGCCAGCTCACCACCCACGAGGGCAGAGACCCAGTACTTC. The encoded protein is CASSPPTRAETQYF.

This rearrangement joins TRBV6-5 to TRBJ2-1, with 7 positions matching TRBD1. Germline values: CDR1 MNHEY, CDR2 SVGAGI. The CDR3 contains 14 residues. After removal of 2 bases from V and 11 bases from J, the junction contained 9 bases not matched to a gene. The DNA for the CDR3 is TGTGCCAGCAGTTACGTGCAGGGGGAACGGAAGCAGTTCTTC. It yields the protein CASSYVQGERKQFF.

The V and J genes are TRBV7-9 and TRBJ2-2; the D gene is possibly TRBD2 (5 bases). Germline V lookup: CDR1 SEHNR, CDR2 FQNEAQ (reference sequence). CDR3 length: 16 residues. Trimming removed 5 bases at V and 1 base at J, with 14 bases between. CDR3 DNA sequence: TGTGCCAGCAGCGAAAGCGGAACCATGAACACCGGGGAGCTGTTTTTT. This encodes CASSESGTMNTGELFF.

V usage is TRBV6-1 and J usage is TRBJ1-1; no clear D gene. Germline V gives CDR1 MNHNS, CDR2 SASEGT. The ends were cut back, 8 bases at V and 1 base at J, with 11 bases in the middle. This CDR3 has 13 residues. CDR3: CASASWTNTEAFF. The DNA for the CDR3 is TGTGCCAGCGCCTCTTGGACGAACACTGAAGCTTTCTTT.

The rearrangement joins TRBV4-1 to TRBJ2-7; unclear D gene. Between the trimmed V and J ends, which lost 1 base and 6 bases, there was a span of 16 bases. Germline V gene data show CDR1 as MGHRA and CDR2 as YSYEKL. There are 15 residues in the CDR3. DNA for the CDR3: TGCGCCAGCAGCCAAGTATGGGCCCCCACCTCCGAGCAGTACTTC. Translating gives CASSQVWAPTSEQYF.

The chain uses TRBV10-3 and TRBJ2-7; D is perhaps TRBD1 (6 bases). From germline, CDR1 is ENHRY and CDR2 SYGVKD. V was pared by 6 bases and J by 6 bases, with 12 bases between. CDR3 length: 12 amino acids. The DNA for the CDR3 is TGTGCCATCAGCGACAGGTCGTCCGAGCAGTACTTC. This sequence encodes CAISDRSSEQYF.

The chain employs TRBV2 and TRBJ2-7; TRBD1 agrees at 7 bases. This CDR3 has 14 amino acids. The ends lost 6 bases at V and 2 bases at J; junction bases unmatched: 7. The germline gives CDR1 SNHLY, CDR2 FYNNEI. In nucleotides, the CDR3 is TGTGCCAGCAGAACGGACAGGAATCCCTACGAGCAGTACTTC. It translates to CASRTDRNPYEQYF.